A selection of T cell receptor beta chains follows, all from one sample in a study of cytomegalovirus exposure and HLA in healthy donors. Assay: immunoSEQ multiplex PCR; the TCRdb copy retains only in-frame clones and omits some. The sample shows about 200,000 clones, 82% of them seen only once. Sequencing input: PBMCs. Receptors were obtained from a woman aged 50 to 60 in good health and CMV-seropositive. CDR3s include the opening cysteine and the closing phenylalanine or tryptophan. Fields, in order: J gene, V gene, CDR3 length, D gene, clone size, CDR3 DNA, CDR3 protein. A D gene is named only where the DNA matches it firmly. Size is omitted from some rows. Given values are once, few, many or a class for expanded clones.

TRBJ1-1 TRBV6-5 14 TRBD1 - TGTGCCAGCAGCAGGGGGGCCCTGAACACTGAAGCTTTCTTT CASSRGALNTEAFF
TRBJ1-5 TRBV21-1 19 - once TGTGCCAGCAGCAAAGTCTGGGACTATTTGGGGCGGAAGAATCAGCCCCAGCATTTT CASSKVWDYLGRKNQPQHF
TRBJ2-5 TRBV5-5 15 TRBD2 once TGTGCCAGCAGCGCCAGCCCGGGACTAGAGCAGACCCAGTACTTC CASSASPGLEQTQYF
TRBJ2-2 TRBV9 14 - - TGTGCCAGCAGCACCGGGTTCTTAACCGGGGAGCTGTTTTTT CASSTGFLTGELFF
TRBJ2-6 TRBV5-1 13 - once TGCGCCAGCAGCATCTCTGGGGCCAACGGCCTGACTTTC CASSISGANGLTF
TRBJ2-1 TRBV10-3 16 TRBD2 - TGTGCCATCAGTGAGACTAGCGGGAAATCCTACAATGAGCAGTTCTTC CAISETSGKSYNEQFF
TRBJ2-2 TRBV14 13 - - TGTGCCAGCAGCCAAGCAGACACCGGGGAGCTGTTTTTT CASSQADTGELFF
TRBJ1-3 TRBV28 16 - - TGTGCCAGCAGTTTCCGATTGTCGAGCACTGGAAACACCATATATTTT CASSFRLSSTGNTIYF
TRBJ2-7 TRBV7-2 15 TRBD2 - TGTGCCAGCAGCCTGGGTGCGGGGGAATCCTACGAGCAGTACTTC CASSLGAGESYEQYF
TRBJ2-7 TRBV18 15 TRBD1 - TGTGCCAGCTCACCAGGGACAGCCATTTCCTACGAGCAGTACTTC CASSPGTAISYEQYF
TRBJ2-2 TRBV19 15 - - TGTGCCAGTAGTAAGGCGGCGGGTGGTACCGGGGAGCTGTTTTTT CASSKAAGGTGELFF
TRBJ2-1 TRBV6-5 15 TRBD2 - TGTGCCAGCAGTTCGTCTAGCGGTTCTGGGAATGAGCAGTTCTTC CASSSSSGSGNEQFF
TRBJ2-7 TRBV5-1 15 TRBD2 - TGCGCCAGCAGCATTGCCAGCGGGGTTCCCTACGAGCAGTACTTC CASSIASGVPYEQYF
TRBJ2-5 TRBV28 13 TRBD2 - TGTGCCAGTAGCTCCGGGGGGAAGGAGACCCAGTACTTC CASSSGGKETQYF
TRBJ2-2 TRBV7-7 13 - - TGTGCTAGCAGCTTCGACTCGGGCGGGGAGCTGTTTTTT CASSFDSGGELFF
TRBJ2-6 TRBV19 17 TRBD2 - TGTGCCAGTACCCTCGGACTAGCGGGAGTTGGGGCCAACGTCCTGACTTTC CASTLGLAGVGANVLTF
TRBJ1-5 TRBV2 13 - - TGTGCCAGCACCGGAGATGGCAATCAGCCCCAGCATTTT CASTGDGNQPQHF
TRBJ1-1 TRBV28 15 TRBD1 - TGTGCCAGCAGTCCCAACAGGGGGTCTGGCACTGAAGCTTTCTTT CASSPNRGSGTEAFF
TRBJ2-2 TRBV7-2 14 - few TGTGCCAGCAGCTTAGCGAGGTACACCGGGGAGCTGTTTTTT CASSLARYTGELFF
TRBJ1-1 TRBV7-9 16 - - TGTGCCAGCAGCTTAGGACTGACAGTGATGAACACTGAAGCTTTCTTT CASSLGLTVMNTEAFF
TRBJ1-2 TRBV2 15 TRBD1 - TGTGCCAGCAGTGAAACATGGGACAGTCCATATGGCTACACCTTC CASSETWDSPYGYTF
TRBJ2-7 TRBV2 11 - - TGTGCCAGCGCGGGTGCCTACGAGCAGTACTTC CASAGAYEQYF
TRBJ2-1 TRBV7-8 16 TRBD2 - TGTGCCAGCAGCTTAGTTACAGCGGGAGATTTTAATGGGCAGTTCTTC CASSLVTAGDFNGQFF
TRBJ2-5 TRBV2 15 TRBD2 - TGTGCCAGCAGTGAAGCGGGGACTAGCGGGAAGGTGCAGTACTTC CASSEAGTSGKVQYF
TRBJ2-7 TRBV10-3 15 TRBD2 - TGTGCCATCAGTGCTGGACTAGCGGGAGGAGATGAGCAGTACTTC CAISAGLAGGDEQYF
TRBJ1-6 TRBV7-2 13 - - TGTGCCAGCAGCGCGAAGGAGGGATCACCCCTCCACTTT CASSAKEGSPLHF
TRBJ1-1 TRBV28 14 - - TGTGCCAGCAGTTTCAAGAGGAGGGACACTGAAGCTTTCTTT CASSFKRRDTEAFF
TRBJ2-7 TRBV15 14 TRBD2 - TGTGCCACCAGCAGGCCGGGACTAGCGGAATGTCGGCACTTC CATSRPGLAECRHF
TRBJ1-2 TRBV6-1 13 - - TGTGCCAGCAGGCTGGGCCAGGGGAATGGCTACACCTTC CASRLGQGNGYTF
TRBJ1-6 TRBV5-4 17 - - TGTGCCAGCAGCTTCCCCGCGGGGACGGGATATAATTCACCCCTCCACTTT CASSFPAGTGYNSPLHF
TRBJ2-7 TRBV7-2 15 TRBD2 once TGTGCCAGCAGCGCCGGCGGGGGATCGACCTACGAGCAGTACTTC CASSAGGGSTYEQYF
TRBJ2-3 TRBV21-1 18 - - TGTGCCAGCAGCAATTTAGGGGTGACGGGGGGGCTAGCAGATACGCAGTATTTT CASSNLGVTGGLADTQYF
TRBJ2-2 TRBV14 16 TRBD2 - TGTGCCAGCAGCCCACTAGCGGGAGAGGACACCGGGGAGCTGTTTTTT CASSPLAGEDTGELFF
TRBJ2-5 TRBV20-1 10 - - TGCAGTGCTAGCTGGGGCCCTAAGTACTTC CSASWGPKYF
TRBJ2-7 TRBV28 15 TRBD1 once TGTGCCAGCAGAAGTACAGGGGGTGGGGCCTACGAGCAGTACTTC CASRSTGGGAYEQYF
TRBJ1-5 TRBV5-5 14 TRBD1 - TGTGCCAGCAGCTGGGACAGGGGGAATCAGCCCCAGCATTTT CASSWDRGNQPQHF
TRBJ2-7 TRBV15 14 - - TGTGCCACCAGCAGAGATAATAGGGGTTACGAGCAGTACTTC CATSRDNRGYEQYF
TRBJ2-7 TRBV18 13 - - TGTGCCAGCTCACCGCGACAGTCCTACGAGCAGTACTTC CASSPRQSYEQYF
TRBJ2-5 TRBV7-2 14 - once TGTGCCAGCAGCGCCCAGGGGGGCCAAGAGACCCAGTACTTC CASSAQGGQETQYF
TRBJ2-7 TRBV7-6 16 TRBD2 - TGTGCCAGCAGCTTAGTTCGAGCGGGGACCGCTTACGAGCAGTACTTC CASSLVRAGTAYEQYF
TRBJ1-5 TRBV7-2 14 - - TGTGCCAGCAGCTTACTGGTGCGGGTGACGCCCCAGCATTTT CASSLLVRVTPQHF
TRBJ2-2 TRBV7-3 16 TRBD2 - TGTGCCAGCAGCCCAAGCGGGACCCGGAACACCGGGGAGCTGTTTTTT CASSPSGTRNTGELFF
TRBJ2-6 TRBV19 14 - - TGTGCCAGTAGAGCTCTAGACGGGGCCAACGTCCTGACTTTC CASRALDGANVLTF
TRBJ2-5 TRBV5-6 11 - few TGTGCCAGCAGCCGTCAAGAGACCCAGTACTTC CASSRQETQYF
TRBJ1-3 TRBV9 14 - - TGTGCCAGCAGCGTAGTCCCGGTGGGAAACACCATATATTTT CASSVVPVGNTIYF